The 25 T cell receptor beta chains reported below all come from one sample, sequenced in a study of blood T cell repertoires in COVID-19. Measured with immunoSEQ multiplex PCR; TCRdb has only the in-frame clones, and not every one. The table includes roughly 200,000 clones, more than 75% detected once. The sample comprised peripheral blood. Receptor source: a woman older than 75 with acute or convalescent COVID-19.

The chain links TRBV30 to TRBJ1-2; D might be TRBD1 (5 bases). The germline V and J ends were trimmed by 0 bases and 7 bases, with 12 bases remaining between them. The germline gives CDR1 GTSNPN, CDR2 SVGIG (reference sequence). CDR3 length: 13 residues. In DNA form, the CDR3 reads TGTGCCTGGAGTGTTGGGGCGGCGCTTGGCTACACCTTC. Translated: CAWSVGAALGYTF. Full variable domain (remainder filled in from reference TRBV30 and TRBJ1-2): SQTIHQWPATLVQPVGSPLSLECTVEGTSNPNLYWYRQAAGRGLQLLFYSVGIGQISSEVPQNLSASRPQDRQFILSSKKLLLSDSGFYLCAWSVGAALGYTFGSGTRLTVV.

V gene TRBV7-2 combines with J gene TRBJ2-7; D is undetermined. The CDR3 runs 14 residues. Trimming removed 5 bases from V and 1 base from J, with 12 bases in between. The germline CDR1 and CDR2 sequences are SGHTA and FQGNSA. CDR3 bases: TGTGCCAGCAGCACCCAGCGAGTATCCTACGAGCAGTACTTC. Protein sequence: CASSTQRVSYEQYF.

The chain uses TRBV7-2 and TRBJ1-5; no clear D. The CDR3 extends over 15 amino acids. CDR1 and CDR2 from the germline V gene are SGHTA and FQGNSA. Trimming cost V 1 base and J 4 bases, with 11 bases left between them. In DNA form, the CDR3 reads TGTGCCAGCAGCTTAGTGGGGAGGGAGAATCAGCCCCAGCATTTT. This encodes CASSLVGRENQPQHF.

The rearrangement uses TRBV27 and TRBJ2-2; TRBD2 matches at 10 bases. Germline V gene sequence: CDR1 MNHEY, CDR2 SMNVEV (reference sequence). CDR3 length: 14 residues. V gave up 6 bases and J gave up 6 bases; unmatched junction bases: 4. CDR3 in amino acids: CASSRLAGAGELFF. CDR3 nucleotide sequence: TGTGCCAGCAGCAGACTAGCGGGTGCCGGGGAGCTGTTTTTT.

V usage is TRBV6-5 and J usage is TRBJ2-7, with 7 bases lining up with TRBD2. Trimming cost V 8 bases and J 6 bases; bases outside gene matches: 13. This CDR3 comprises 14 residues. The germline gives CDR1 MNHEY, CDR2 SVGAGI. CDR3 sequence reads: CASVKDGGSGEQYF. In DNA, the CDR3 is TGTGCCAGCGTCAAAGACGGGGGGTCGGGCGAGCAGTACTTC.

The chain combines TRBV28 with TRBJ2-3; 7 nucleotides match TRBD1. CDR3 length equals 13 residues. Germline-derived CDR1 and CDR2 are MDHEN and SYDVKM. Losses at the gene ends were 6 bases for V and 3 bases for J; bases not matched to a gene: 3. CDR3 residues: CASRLTGTDTQYF. The CDR3 DNA reads TGTGCCAGCAGGTTGACAGGGACAGATACGCAGTATTTT.

This clone was picked up a small number of times. The chain uses TRBV9 and TRBJ1-3, with D perhaps matching TRBD1 (5 bases). The CDR3 is 15 residues long. The V and J ends lost 2 bases and 4 bases respectively, with 13 bases between them. Germline values: CDR1 SGDLS, CDR2 YYNGEE. The CDR3 reads CASSVMGRAGNTIYF. In DNA form, the CDR3 reads TGTGCCAGCAGCGTTATGGGCAGGGCCGGAAACACCATATATTTT.

This chain's CDR3 is CASSIARGTQYF. The DNA of the CDR3 is TGTGCCAGTAGTATAGCCCGGGGGACCCAGTACTTC. This sequence joins TRBV19 and TRBJ2-5; possibly TRBD2 for D (5 bases). Trimming stripped 1 base from V and 7 bases from J, with 7 bases between. CDR3 length equals 12 residues. The germline CDR1 and CDR2 sequences are LNHDA and SQIVND (reference sequence).

In the case of this clone: Compared with germline, one end of the junction differs, possibly owing to a read error. Here the CDR3 reads CASGINPGTASSF. CDR3 nucleotide sequence: TGTGCTAGTGGTATAAACCCCGGGACAGCGTCCAGCTTC. The V and J genes are TRBV12-5 and TRBJ1-2; 7 bases are shared with TRBD1. This CDR3 region has 13 residues. Germline CDR1 LGHNT, CDR2 FRNRAP. Full variable domain (remainder filled in from reference TRBV12-5 and TRBJ1-2): DARVTQTPRHKVTEMGQEVTMRCQPILGHNTVFWYRQTMMQGLELLAYFRNRAPLDDSGMPKDRFSAEMPDATLATLKIQPSEPRDSAVYFCASGINPGTASSFGSGTRLTVV.

The gene calls are TRBV7-6 and TRBJ1-4, with 9 bases fitting TRBD1. V lost 4 bases to trimming and J lost 11 bases; unmatched junction nucleotides: 8. The CDR3 has 14 residues. The V gene's germline CDR1 is SGHVS and CDR2 FNYEAQ. The CDR3: CASSSTQGTGKLFF. In nucleotides, the CDR3 is TGTGCCAGCAGCTCCACTCAAGGGACAGGGAAACTGTTTTTT.

The CDR3 loop reads CASRREGGRKSYQETQYF. The CDR3 DNA reads as TGCGCCAGCAGAAGAGAAGGGGGCCGAAAATCCTACCAAGAGACCCAGTACTTC. The chain couples TRBV10-1 to TRBJ2-5, with 7 bases identical to TRBD1. The CDR3 runs to 18 residues. Germline-derived CDR1 and CDR2 are WNHNN and SYGVQD (reference sequence). V dropped 6 bases and J dropped 0; count of bases not matched to a gene: 16.

This clone was seen a handful of times. The chain links TRBV11-1 to TRBJ2-5; D possibly corresponds to TRBD1 (6 bases). There are 14 residues in the CDR3. V was cut by 5 bases and J by 5 bases, with 15 bases left in between. Germline V gene lookup returns CDR1 SGHAT and CDR2 FQDESV (reference sequence). Here the CDR3 DNA reads TGTGCCAGCAGCAAGTCCCCAGGGGTGGAGACCCAGTACTTC. It yields the protein CASSKSPGVETQYF. The whole variable domain, remainder taken from reference TRBV11-1 and TRBJ2-5, is EAEVAQSPRYKITEKSQAVAFWCDPISGHATLYWYRQILGQGPELLVQFQDESVVDDSQLPKDRFSAERLKGVDSTLKIQPAELGDSAMYLCASSKSPGVETQYFGPGTRLLVL.

This sequence joins TRBV14 and TRBJ2-7; 7 nucleotides match TRBD1. The CDR3 runs 16 residues. Germline loops: CDR1 SGHDN, CDR2 FVKESK. The junction had 13 bases not matched to a gene; V was cut back by 4 bases and J by 4 bases. CDR3 bases: TGTGCCAGCAGCCCACTCGATAGACAGGGTGGGTACGAGCAGTACTTC. It codes for CASSPLDRQGGYEQYF.

This sequence joins TRBV29-1 and TRBJ1-2, with 11 bases that match TRBD1. There are 15 residues in the CDR3. V gave up 7 bases and J gave up 0 bases; unmatched junction bases: 7. In germline, CDR1 is SQVTM, CDR2 ANQGSEA. The CDR3 is CSAGQGALSNYGYTF. As DNA, the CDR3 is TGCAGCGCCGGACAGGGGGCCCTTTCTAACTATGGCTACACCTTC. Full variable domain (missing parts from reference TRBV29-1 and TRBJ1-2): SAVISQKPSRDICQRGTSLTIQCQVDSQVTMMFWYRQQPGQSLTLIATANQGSEATYESGFVIDKFPISRPNLTFSTLTVSNMSPEDSSIYLCSAGQGALSNYGYTFGSGTRLTVV.

This sequence joins TRBV20-1 and TRBJ2-2; D gene uncertain. The V gene's germline CDR1 is DFQATT and CDR2 SNEGSKA (reference sequence). V shed 3 bases and J shed 2 bases, with 13 bases lying between them. This CDR3 spans 15 amino acids. DNA for the CDR3: TGCAGTGCTAGTCGGTTTTCCCCCAACACCGGGGAGCTGTTTTTT. Encoded protein: CSASRFSPNTGELFF.

This clone was observed a single time. J is TRBJ1-2 and V is TRBV27; 8 nucleotides align to TRBD1. This CDR3 contains 15 residues. J lost 4 bases, V lost 2 bases, and 6 bases had no gene match. Germline CDR1 MNHEY, CDR2 SMNVEV (reference sequence). CDR3 sequence: CASSLHQGAPYGYTF. In DNA form, the CDR3 reads TGTGCCAGCAGTTTACATCAGGGGGCGCCCTATGGCTACACCTTC.

V usage is TRBV4-2 and J usage is TRBJ2-7; 7 bases map to TRBD2. CDR1 is LGHNA, CDR2 YNFKEQ, per germline. V shed 2 bases, J shed 0 bases, and the junction held 4 bases outside the gene matches. This CDR3 is 15 amino acids long. This CDR3 is CASSQLAGSSYEQYF. The CDR3 region has the DNA TGTGCCAGCAGCCAATTAGCGGGTAGCTCCTACGAGCAGTACTTC.

The rearrangement links TRBV11-3 to TRBJ2-3; a possible D gene is TRBD1 (6 bases). The V and J ends lost 5 bases and 4 bases respectively, with 19 bases between them. The germline gives CDR1 SGHNT, CDR2 YENEEA. The CDR3 is 16 amino acids. The CDR3 region is CASSPRTAGGPDTQYF. CDR3 nucleotides: TGTGCCAGCAGCCCAAGGACAGCCGGAGGTCCAGATACGCAGTATTTT.

The sample holds a few counts of this clone. The rearrangement joins TRBV6-5 to TRBJ1-2; D possibly corresponds to TRBD1 (5 bases). The ends were cut back, 5 bases at V and 2 bases at J, with 9 bases in the middle. The CDR3 sequence is 13 residues long. Germline assignment: CDR1 MNHEY and CDR2 SVGAGI. DNA of the CDR3: TGTGCCAGCAGTACAGGATACAACTATGGCTACACCTTC. It yields the protein CASSTGYNYGYTF.

This chain connects TRBV27 to TRBJ2-7; tentative D call: TRBD1 (5 bases). This CDR3 is built from 13 residues. V was trimmed by 8 bases and J by 2 bases, leaving 13 bases between them. Germline V gene sequence: CDR1 MNHEY, CDR2 SMNVEV (reference sequence). In DNA, the CDR3 is TGTGCCAGCCCTCACAGGACGACCTACGAGCAGTACTTC. Its translation is CASPHRTTYEQYF.

The genes are TRBV7-9 and TRBJ1-6; 11 positions match TRBD1. CDR3 length: 16 residues. The germline V gene has CDR1 SEHNR and CDR2 FQNEAQ (reference sequence). V lost 8 bases and J lost 6; bases outside the gene matches: 9. CDR3 amino acids: CASGRTGGAINSPLHF. The CDR3 coding sequence is TGTGCCAGCGGGAGGACAGGGGGCGCGATTAATTCACCCCTCCACTTT.

J is TRBJ2-5 and V is TRBV18, with D hard to call. This CDR3 contains 14 residues. Trimming took off 0 bases at V and 5 bases at J, with 10 bases between the two ends. Germline V gives CDR1 KGHSH, CDR2 LQKENI. The CDR3 here is CASSPPFSPETQYF. CDR3 bases: TGTGCCAGCTCACCACCATTCAGTCCTGAGACCCAGTACTTC. Full variable domain (outside the CDR3, taken from reference TRBV18 and TRBJ2-5): NAGVMQNPRHLVRRRGQEARLRCSPMKGHSHVYWYRQLPEEGLKFMVYLQKENIIDESGMPKERFSAEFPKEGPSILRIQQVVRGDSAAYFCASSPPFSPETQYFGPGTRLLVL.

This clone was seen a single time. The CDR3 bases are TGTGCCAGCAGTTACTTAGCGGCTAGCTCCTACAATGAGCAGTTCTTC. Translating it yields CASSYLAASSYNEQFF. The chain employs TRBV6-5 and TRBJ2-1; tentative D call: TRBD2 (6 bases). The germline V and J ends were trimmed by 1 base and 0 bases, with 10 bases remaining between them. The V gene's germline CDR1 is MNHEY and CDR2 SVGAGI. CDR3 size: 16 residues.

The chain couples TRBV28 to TRBJ1-5; perhaps TRBD1 as D (6 bases). Germline V gives CDR1 MDHEN, CDR2 SYDVKM. Between the trimmed V and J ends, which lost 5 bases and 5 bases, there was a span of 10 bases. This CDR3 contains 13 residues. CDR3 coding DNA: TGTGCCAGCAGTGGGACACTTGATCAGCCCCAGCATTTT. This translates into CASSGTLDQPQHF. The entire variable domain, with the rest obtained from reference TRBV28 and TRBJ1-5, is as follows: DVKVTQSSRYLVKRTGEKVFLECVQDMDHENMFWYRQDPGLGLRLIYFSYDVKMKEKGDIPEGYSVSREKKERFSLILESASTNQTSMYLCASSGTLDQPQHFGDGTRLSIL.

The chain links TRBV29-1 to TRBJ2-5, with 7 positions matching TRBD1. The CDR3 has 13 amino acids. CDR1 SQVTM and CDR2 ANQGSEA come from the germline V gene. V lost 4 bases and J lost 2; bases outside the gene matches: 4. Written as DNA, the CDR3 is TGCAGCGTTGCCGGACAGGTTCAAGAGACCCAGTACTTC. Encoded protein: CSVAGQVQETQYF.